Shown below are 22 T cell receptor beta chains from a single sample sequenced in a study of immune characterization of retroperitoneal liposarcoma. One entry per CDR3 protein results from TCRdb running MiXCR on the PCR reads. The sample has 10,000 to 13,000 distinct CDR3 sequences, 27% seen once; the top ten hold under 9.5%. The sequencing input was tumor tissue. These receptors came from a male donor with retroperitoneal liposarcoma.

In this sample, this clonotype turned up a few times. This rearrangement joins TRBV10-3 to TRBJ2-1; 7 bases line up with TRBD1. Germline V gives CDR1 ENHRY, CDR2 SYGVKD. The CDR3 consists of 15 residues. Trimming at V came to 2 bases and at J to 3 bases, leaving 4 bases not matched to a gene. CDR3: CAISEMSGGYNEQFF. As DNA, the CDR3 is TGTGCCATCAGTGAGATGTCAGGGGGCTACAATGAGCAGTTCTTC.

In regard to this clonotype: The germline gene is not matched at one end of the junction; a read error may be the cause. The chain uses TRBV11-3 and TRBJ1-6; D perhaps matches TRBD1 (5 bases). In germline, CDR1 is SGHNT, CDR2 YENEEA. CDR3 length: 15 amino acids. CDR3 amino acids: CASSLDGLGDREQFF. As DNA, the CDR3 is TGTGCCAGCAGCTTAGATGGACTAGGGGATAGGGAGCAGTTCTTT.

As to this clonotype: No DNA is shown, since the ends of the CDR3 on it are uncertain; the CDR3 is the one TCRdb lists. This rearrangement joins TRBV7-2 to TRBJ2-2; whether TRBD2, the table's D call, matches the DNA was not checked. Per the germline V gene, CDR1 is SGHTA and CDR2 is FQGNSA. The length of the CDR3 is 22 amino acids, counting both ends. CDR3: CASSLKPSGTHEQYFGAGELFF.

This clonotype came up once. The rearrangement joins TRBV7-2 to TRBJ2-1; 9 positions agree with TRBD1. J lost 10 bases, V lost 6 bases, and 13 bases had no gene match. Germline CDR1 is SGHTA and CDR2 is FQGNSA. This CDR3 spans 15 amino acids. The CDR3 DNA sequence: TGTGCCAGCAGAAGGACCGGGACAGGGATCTACGAGCAGTTCTTC. Its protein is CASRRTGTGIYEQFF.

This clonotype is termed medium-sized (0.01 to 0.1%). This chain uses TRBV12-3 or TRBV12-4 with TRBJ2-1, with TRBD2 matching 8 bases. With 7 bases clipped from V and 7 bases from J, the junction kept 9 bases outside the gene matches. The CDR3 runs to 14 residues. The CDR3 reads CASKGPAGENEQFF. CDR3 nucleotide sequence: TGTGCCAGCAAGGGCCCAGCGGGAGAAAATGAGCAGTTCTTC.

This clonotype was detected a few times. The rearrangement uses TRBV6-1 and TRBJ2-5, with 11 bases that match TRBD2. Germline V gene sequence: CDR1 MNHNS, CDR2 SASEGT. The ends lost 5 bases at V and 5 bases at J; junction bases unmatched: 7. The CDR3 extends over 15 amino acids. The CDR3 DNA follows: TGTGCCAGCAGTCCCACTAGCGGGAGTGTTGAGACCCAGTACTTC. Translating it yields CASSPTSGSVETQYF.

The CDR3 sequence is CASSETRTGEQYF. The CDR3 coding sequence is TGTGCCAGCAGTGAAACCCGGACAGGGGAGCAGTACTTC. The rearrangement uses TRBV6-1 and TRBJ2-1; the match to TRBD1 covers 8 bases. The J call may not be correct, given that the DNA end is closer to TRBJ2-7. The V gene's germline CDR1 is MNHNS and CDR2 SASEGT. The CDR3 has 13 residues.

This clonotype was seen only a few times. The CDR3 DNA reads TGTGCCAGCAGTTCAATCTCGCCGGCTAACACTGAAGCTTTCTTT. Its protein product is CASSSISPANTEAFF. The chain links TRBV6-1 to TRBJ1-1; D unresolved. This CDR3 is built from 15 residues. Trimming took 5 bases from V and 2 from J, leaving 15 bases between them. Per the germline V gene, CDR1 is MNHNS and CDR2 is SASEGT.

This clonotype was seen a few times. V and J are TRBV6-1 and TRBJ1-2; D unclear. CDR1 is MNHNS, CDR2 SASEGT, per germline. Deletions cut 5 bases from V and 5 bases from J, with 18 bases between. There are 15 residues in the CDR3. CDR3 in amino acids: CASSFIGGPAYGYTF. Written as DNA, the CDR3 is TGTGCCAGCAGTTTCATCGGAGGTCCCGCTTATGGCTACACCTTC.

This clonotype was detected ten times or more. This chain joins TRBV6-1 and TRBJ1-3, with TRBD1 as a possible D gene (5 bases). Looked up from germline, CDR1 is MNHNS and CDR2 is SASEGT. Trimming pared 6 bases from V and 0 bases from J, leaving 9 bases between. The CDR3 totals 14 residues. The CDR3 DNA sequence: TGTGCCAGCAGAAATCAGGGCTCTGGAAACACCATATATTTT. It codes for CASRNQGSGNTIYF.

This clonotype is classed as medium-sized. This chain links TRBV11-3 with TRBJ2-5; 8 bases align to TRBD2. Germline V gene data show CDR1 as SGHNT and CDR2 as YENEEA. V gave up 5 bases and J gave up 11 bases; unmatched junction bases: 10. The CDR3 sequence is 13 residues long. The CDR3 DNA reads TGTGCCAGCAGCGCCGGGATCGGGAGGGAGCAGTACTTC. It translates to CASSAGIGREQYF. Together with reference TRBV11-3 and TRBJ2-5, the CDR3 gives the full variable domain: EAGVVQSPRYKIIEKKQPVAFWCNPISGHNTLYWYLQNLGQGPELLIRYENEEAVDDSQLPKDRFSAERLKGVDSTLKIQPAELGDSAVYLCASSAGIGREQYFGPGTRLLVL.

There are a few counts of this clonotype. The chain recombines TRBV6-1 with TRBJ1-2; tentative D call: TRBD1 (5 bases). The V gene lost 5 bases and the J gene lost 2 bases, with 18 bases spanning the gap. Germline V gene lookup returns CDR1 MNHNS and CDR2 SASEGT. This CDR3 spans 16 amino acids. The CDR3 region is CASSPRAGFGNYGYTF. For the CDR3, the DNA is TGTGCCAGCAGTCCTCGAGCAGGGTTTGGCAACTATGGCTACACCTTC.

This clonotype was observed many times. The chain has TRBV6-4 and TRBJ2-1; 10 bases are shared with TRBD1. The J call may not be correct, given that the DNA end is closer to TRBJ2-7. The CDR3 totals 17 residues. The V gene's germline CDR1 is MRHNA and CDR2 SNTAGT. The CDR3 spells CASSDTGTGDPYNEQYF. CDR3 DNA: TGTGCCAGCAGTGATACCGGGACAGGGGATCCCTACAATGAGCAGTACTTC.

In this sample, this clonotype turned up a few times. This chain uses TRBV27 with TRBJ2-5, with 10 nucleotides matching TRBD2. The J call may be incorrect, as the DNA end agrees better with TRBJ2-1. Germline V gene sequence: CDR1 MNHEY, CDR2 SMNVEV (reference sequence). The CDR3 has 19 residues. The DNA for the CDR3 is TGTGCCAGCAGTTTATTGCCCCTTTCGACTAGCGGGCCCCAAGAGACCCAGTTCTTC. Its translation is CASSLLPLSTSGPQETQFF.

The chain has TRBV6-1 and TRBJ2-2; D is perhaps TRBD2 (5 bases). Trimming took 6 bases from V and 8 from J, leaving 10 bases between them. The CDR3 totals 12 residues. CDR1 MNHNS and CDR2 SASEGT come from the germline V gene. This CDR3 reads CASSNRGGELFF. The CDR3, as DNA: TGTGCCAGCAGCAACCGGGGAGGGGAGCTGTTTTTT.

This clonotype was detected a few times. The chain joins TRBV6-5 to TRBJ2-1; 8 nucleotides agree with TRBD2. The J call is in doubt because the DNA end fits TRBJ2-7 better. This CDR3 has 17 residues. Germline lookup yields CDR1 MNHEY and CDR2 SVGAGI. CDR3 residues: CASSYGGGRSSYNEQYF. The CDR3 coding sequence is TGTGCCAGCAGCTACGGGGGCGGGAGGAGCTCCTACAATGAGCAGTACTTC.

This clonotype was found many times. The rearrangement uses TRBV27 and TRBJ2-2; D is uncertain. The length of the CDR3 is 12 residues. Trimming left V 10 bases short and J 1 base short, with 7 bases between. The germline gives CDR1 MNHEY, CDR2 SMNVEV (reference sequence). This CDR3 is CAIAGNTGELFF. DNA for the CDR3: TGTGCCATTGCAGGGAACACCGGGGAGCTGTTTTTT.

This clonotype occurred a few times. DNA of the CDR3: TGTGCCAGCAGCCTGGGGGGGTGGGGGGAGCAGTTCTTC. Protein: CASSLGGWGEQFF. The rearrangement uses TRBV12-3 or TRBV12-4 and TRBJ2-1, with 7 bases that match TRBD2. The CDR3 consists of 13 residues. With 6 bases clipped from V and 10 bases from J, the junction kept 9 bases outside the gene matches.

V gene TRBV19 combines with J gene TRBJ1-1; D ambiguous. V lost 6 bases and J 1 base, leaving 9 bases between the germline ends. The CDR3 has 13 amino acids. Germline-derived CDR1 and CDR2 are LNHDA and SQIVND (reference sequence). The CDR3 DNA reads as TGTGCCAGTAGCCGGAATCAGAACACTGAAGCTTTCTTT. Encoded protein: CASSRNQNTEAFF.

The chain employs TRBV10-1 and TRBJ2-3; 8 bases line up with TRBD2. The J call is doubtful: the DNA matches TRBJ2-7 better. This CDR3 is 13 amino acids long. Germline CDR1 and CDR2: WNHNN and SYGVQD (reference sequence). The CDR3 nucleotides are TGCGCCAGCAGTCCCCTAGCGGGCTACGAGCAGTACTTC. Amino acids: CASSPLAGYEQYF.

This clonotype is categorized as large. The rearrangement uses TRBV6-1 and TRBJ2-1, with 7 bases aligning to TRBD2. CDR1 is MNHNS and CDR2 is SASEGT in the germline V gene. V dropped 5 bases and J dropped 9; count of bases not matched to a gene: 16. CDR3 length: 16 amino acids. The CDR3 DNA follows: TGTGCCAGCAGTTGGTCCAAGGGCGGGAGCGTCAGTGAGCAGTTCTTC. Encoded protein: CASSWSKGGSVSEQFF.

The V call is TRBV27, the J call TRBJ2-1; 7 bases match TRBD1. V dropped 5 bases and J dropped 10; count of bases not matched to a gene: 11. Germline CDR1 MNHEY, CDR2 SMNVEV (reference sequence). The CDR3 spans 14 residues. The CDR3 DNA follows: TGTGCCAGCAGTCCCCCGGGACAGACTTACGAGCAGTTCTTC. This codes for CASSPPGQTYEQFF.